This T cell receptor (beta chain) stems from a study of PD-1 blockade in classical Hodgkin lymphoma. The time point is: cycle 4 day 1 (C4D1), after more than 5 weeks of nivolumab. All patients relapsed after autologous stem cell transplantation, and brentuximab vedotin exposure varied. Complete response, partial response or progressive disease made up the best responses. Some clones are missing from TCRdb's copy, which holds only in-frame ones; the method was immunoSEQ multiplex PCR. The data show around 25,000 clones, with less than 75% seen just once and roughly 19% held by the top ten. Trimming removed 2 bases at V and 7 bases at J, with 17 bases between. This CDR3 contains 15 residues. Germline CDR1 and CDR2: SNHLY and FYNNEI. Study-wide results and caveats: A reduction in baseline TCR diversity was reportedly seen in newly diagnosed patients relative to healthy donors. Exclusion was the outcome for patients who began nivolumab under 1 year after ASCT.

Of note for this clone: Its specificity is unknown.

The source of this sequence is a human donor with classical Hodgkin lymphoma. The J gene is TRBJ1-2, the V gene TRBV2, with D perhaps matching TRBD1 (5 bases). The material sequenced was peripheral blood mononuclear cells (PBMCs), taken before the fourth cycle of nivolumab. CDR3 protein: CASSELSGDVGGYTF. For the CDR3, the DNA is TGTGCCAGCAGTGAATTGTCTGGGGACGTGGGTGGCTACACCTTC.